This T cell receptor beta chain derives from a study of blood T cells in healthy people across ages. The CDR3 totals 16 residues. CDR1 is SGHRS, CDR2 YFSETQ, per germline. Points from the study as a whole: Among long-lived donors, naive CD4+ cells were more numerous and diversity higher than in aged donors. Per million T cells, TCR beta diversity dropped roughly linearly as age increased.

Healthy Caucasians from Russia aged about 6 to 95 served as donors. Of note for this clonotype: Its antigen is currently unknown. The junction differs from germline at one of its ends, possibly a read error.

Primers used in a second PCR of roughly 6 to 12 cycles were a sample-barcoded 5' primer and a J-beta primer mix. Each of the cDNA molecules was tagged by a template-switch adaptor with 12 random nucleotides. TCRdb re-analysed the 5' RACE reads in MiXCR, keeping a single row per CDR3 protein. This sample has 1.5 million or so distinct CDR3 sequences, with approximately 40% found just once. This receptor was taken from a woman between 18 and 30 years old in good health. The rearrangement joins TRBV5-1 to TRBJ2-1; 11 bases align to TRBD2. The sequenced sample was blood. In DNA, the CDR3 is TGCGCCTGCAGCCTTATAGCGGGAGGGCCTGACAATGAGCAGTTCTTC. It translates to CACSLIAGGPDNEQFF.